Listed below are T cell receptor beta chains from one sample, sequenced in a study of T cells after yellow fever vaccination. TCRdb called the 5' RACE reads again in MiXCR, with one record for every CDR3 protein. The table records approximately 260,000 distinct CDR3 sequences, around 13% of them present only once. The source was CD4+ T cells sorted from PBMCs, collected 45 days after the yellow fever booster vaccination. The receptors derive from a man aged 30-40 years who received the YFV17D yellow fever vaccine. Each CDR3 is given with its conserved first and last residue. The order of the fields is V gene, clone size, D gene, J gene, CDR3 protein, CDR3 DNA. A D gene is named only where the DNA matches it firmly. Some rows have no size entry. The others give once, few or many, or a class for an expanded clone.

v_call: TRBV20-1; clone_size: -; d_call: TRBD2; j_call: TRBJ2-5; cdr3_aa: CSARDPSGSGETQYF; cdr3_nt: TGCAGTGCTAGGGACCCTAGCGGGAGTGGAGAGACCCAGTACTTC
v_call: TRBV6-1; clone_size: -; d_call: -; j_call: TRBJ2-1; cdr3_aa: CASSEYGSYEQFF; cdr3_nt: TGTGCCAGCAGTGAATACGGGAGTTATGAGCAGTTCTTC
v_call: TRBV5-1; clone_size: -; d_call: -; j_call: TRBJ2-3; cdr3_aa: CASRRRADASTDTQYF; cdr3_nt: TGCGCCAGCAGACGGCGGGCGGATGCTAGCACAGATACGCAGTATTTT
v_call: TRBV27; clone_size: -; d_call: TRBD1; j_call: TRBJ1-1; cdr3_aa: CASSGGNRGGAFF; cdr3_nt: TGTGCCAGCAGTGGGGGTAACAGGGGTGGAGCTTTCTTT
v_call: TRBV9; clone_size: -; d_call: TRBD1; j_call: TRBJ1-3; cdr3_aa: CASSAGTGPSGNTIYF; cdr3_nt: TGTGCCAGCAGCGCCGGGACAGGACCGTCTGGAAACACCATATATTTT
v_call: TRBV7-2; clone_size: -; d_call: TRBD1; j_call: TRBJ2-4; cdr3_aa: CASSPGTGERIQYF; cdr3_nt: TGTGCCAGCAGCCCGGGGACAGGGGAGCGAATTCAGTACTTC
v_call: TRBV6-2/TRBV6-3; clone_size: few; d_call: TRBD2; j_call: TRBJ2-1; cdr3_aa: CASSRTSGRGVYNEQFF; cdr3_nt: TGTGCCAGCAGCAGGACTAGCGGGAGGGGTGTTTACAATGAGCAGTTCTTC
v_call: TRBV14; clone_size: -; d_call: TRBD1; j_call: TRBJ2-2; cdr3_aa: CASSQEQGARTGELFF; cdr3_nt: TGTGCCAGCAGCCAAGAACAGGGGGCCCGAACCGGGGAGCTGTTTTTT
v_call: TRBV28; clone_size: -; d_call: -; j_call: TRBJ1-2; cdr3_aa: CASSLGWRGRGYTF; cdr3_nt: TGTGCCAGCAGTTTAGGGTGGAGGGGCCGAGGCTACACCTTC
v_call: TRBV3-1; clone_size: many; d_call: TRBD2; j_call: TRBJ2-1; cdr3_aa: CASASWGGRIDEQFF; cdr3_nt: TGTGCCAGCGCCTCTTGGGGCGGGAGGATCGATGAGCAGTTCTTC
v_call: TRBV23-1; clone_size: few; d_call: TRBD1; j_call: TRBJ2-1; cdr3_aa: CASSQSYPNDRAEQFF; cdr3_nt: TGCGCCAGCAGTCAATCTTACCCGAACGACAGGGCTGAGCAGTTCTTC